These 6 T cell receptor beta chains came from one sample sequenced in a study of T-cell reconstitution after alpha-beta-depleted transplantation in children. Molecular barcoding with unique molecular identifiers was used for the TCRbeta library. TCRdb analysed the PCR reads with MiXCR anew, one entry per CDR3 protein. Counted here are hundreds of thousands of distinct CDR3 sequences, 10% to 15% occurring once; the ten biggest clones make up around 2%. Sequencing was performed on PBMCs, mostly from graft donor cells, taken 360 days after TCRalphabeta/CD19-depleted stem cell transplant. All receptors come from a male patient under 18 who had a stem cell transplant for acute myeloid leukemia, so the T cells may come from the graft donor.

In its sample, this clonotype was seen many times. The chain is built from TRBV28 and TRBJ2-3, with 10 bases identical to TRBD1. J gave up 1 base and V 4 bases, and 2 bases lay outside the gene matches. Germline lookup yields CDR1 MDHEN and CDR2 SYDVKM. The CDR3 loop spans 15 amino acids. CDR3 nucleotide sequence: TGTGCCAGCAGTTGGGACAGGGGAGGCACAGATACGCAGTATTTT. Translation gives CASSWDRGGTDTQYF.

The chain uses TRBV7-9 and TRBJ1-2; maybe TRBD1 (5 bases). CDR3 size: 13 residues. V lost 2 bases and J 2 bases, leaving 6 bases between the germline ends. The germline V gene encodes CDR1 SEHNR and CDR2 FQNEAQ (reference sequence). CDR3 in DNA: TGTGCCAGCAGCTTAAAGGGGAACTATGGCTACACCTTC. This codes for CASSLKGNYGYTF.

In its sample, this clonotype was seen many times. The chain is built from TRBV29-1 and TRBJ2-3, with TRBD1 identical over 8 bases. V shed 0 bases and J 4 bases; nucleotides not matched to a gene: 9. This CDR3 is built from 16 residues. CDR1 is SQVTM and CDR2 is ANQGSEA in the germline V gene. The CDR3, as DNA: TGCAGCGTTGAAGATTGGCCAGGGGGCAGTGCAGATACGCAGTATTTT. This codes for CSVEDWPGGSADTQYF.

This clonotype was recorded a few times. This chain joins TRBV7-2 and TRBJ2-1; TRBD2 aligns across 7 bases. The CDR3 loop spans 15 amino acids. The V gene's germline CDR1 is SGHTA and CDR2 FQGNSA. V dropped 0 bases and J dropped 4; count of bases not matched to a gene: 3. Here the CDR3 DNA reads TGTGCCAGCAGCTTAGCGTGGGGGGGATACAATGAGCAGTTCTTC. It specifies CASSLAWGGYNEQFF.

This clonotype was detected only a few times. This rearrangement joins TRBV6-5 to TRBJ2-7; no reliable D call. Germline CDR1 MNHEY, CDR2 SVGAGI. The CDR3 is 12 amino acids. V lost 6 bases, J lost 6 bases, and 12 bases lay in between. DNA of the CDR3: TGTGCCAGCAGGCGTTCCCCCGGCGAGCAGTACTTC. This sequence encodes CASRRSPGEQYF.

This clonotype was seen a few times. This sequence joins TRBV3-1 and TRBJ2-7, with 10 bases matching TRBD2. V dropped 1 base and J dropped 7; count of bases not matched to a gene: 10. Germline lookup yields CDR1 LGHDT and CDR2 YNNKEL (reference sequence). The CDR3 is 16 amino acids. CDR3 sequence (DNA): TGTGCCAGCAGCCAAGTAGCACCCAGCGGGAGGGGAGAGCAGTACTTC. Protein sequence: CASSQVAPSGRGEQYF.